The next 2 T cell receptor beta chains were all read from a single sample in a study of immune heterogeneity within non-small cell lung tumors. Genomic DNA extracted from bulk tumor tissue served as template. A total of roughly 600 ng was used per sample. Primary tumors were biopsied several times each, far apart, intraoperatively. Curative operations were performed on patients who had untreated, newly diagnosed non-small cell lung cancer. Amplification of TCR beta CDR3 was performed by multiplex PCR with 32 V and 13 J primers. TCRdb ran MiXCR on the multiplex PCR reads and lists one entry per CDR3 protein. Altogether 13,000 to 15,000 distinct CDR3 sequences are present, less than 35% being singletons, with the ten largest covering under 6.5%. Sequencing input: lung tumor tissue. These receptors all stem from a man aged 40-49 years with non-small cell lung cancer.

This sequence joins TRBV7-9 and TRBJ2-2; D might be TRBD2 (6 bases). The CDR3 spans 17 residues. V was cut by 0 bases and J by 3 bases, with 14 bases left in between. Germline assignment: CDR1 SEHNR and CDR2 FQNEAQ (reference sequence). As DNA, the CDR3 is TGTGCCAGCAGCTTAGCGTATGGGCGGGAAGACACCGGGGAGCTGTTTTTT. Translation: CASSLAYGREDTGELFF.

This clonotype was picked up many times. The chain employs TRBV6-6 and TRBJ2-3; D unresolved. Germline-derived CDR1 and CDR2 are MNHNY and SVGAGI (reference sequence). Trimming took off 2 bases at V and 6 bases at J, with 12 bases between the two ends. The CDR3 is 14 residues long. The CDR3 region is CASSYGVASDTQYF. The CDR3 nucleotides are TGTGCCAGCAGTTACGGGGTAGCCAGTGATACGCAGTATTTT.